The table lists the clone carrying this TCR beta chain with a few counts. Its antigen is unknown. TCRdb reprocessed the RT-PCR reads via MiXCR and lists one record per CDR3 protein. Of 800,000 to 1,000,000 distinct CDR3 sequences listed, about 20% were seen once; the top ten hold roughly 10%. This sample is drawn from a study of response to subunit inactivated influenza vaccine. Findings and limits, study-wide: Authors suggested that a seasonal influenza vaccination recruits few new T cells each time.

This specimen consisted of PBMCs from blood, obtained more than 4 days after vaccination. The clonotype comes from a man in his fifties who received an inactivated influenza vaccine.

In DNA form, the CDR3 reads TGTGCCAGCAGCTTAGGATCGGTGGACAGGGGGCAGGAGACCCAGTACTTC. Protein product: CASSLGSVDRGQETQYF. The gene calls are TRBV7-8 and TRBJ2-5; 11 nucleotides align to TRBD1. Germline V CDR1 and CDR2: SGHVS, FQNEAQ. The CDR3 contains 17 residues. Trimming took 1 base from V and 5 from J; bases not matched to a gene: 9. Variable domain in full (rest from reference TRBV7-8 and TRBJ2-5): GAGVSQSPRYKVAKRGQDVALRCDPISGHVSLFWYQQALGQGPEFLTYFQNEAQLDKSGLPSDRFFAERPEGSVSTLKIQRTQQEDSAVYLCASSLGSVDRGQETQYFGPGTRLLVL.